This T cell receptor beta chain was identified in a study of OX40 agonist ivuxolimab in advanced cancers. Clones were sequenced by immunoSEQ multiplex PCR, and TCRdb holds only the in-frame ones, with some missing. The table has 20,000 or so clones, around 77% seen once. Study outcomes and limitations: Low clonal expansion, among the lowest seen, marked partial responders at 0.1-3.0 mg/kg. Certain nonresponders additionally had low normalized T-cell clonal expansion. Clonal expansion was seen in CD4+ and CD8+ blood T cells by week 6 at 0.1 to 3.0 mg/kg.

The V gene's germline CDR1 is MNHEY and CDR2 SVGAGI. CDR3 length equals 12 residues. J was trimmed by 7 bases and V by 7 bases; bases with no gene match: 5. Concerning this clone: Its antigen is as yet unknown.

The chain has TRBV6-5 and TRBJ1-1; 8 bases fit TRBD1. The sample in question was CD4+ or CD8+ T cells sorted from blood, obtained in a trial of the OX40 agonist ivuxolimab. This sequence originates from an adult with an advanced solid tumor such as melanoma, head and neck, liver or kidney cancer. The CDR3 nucleotides read TGTGCCAGCATCCGAGACAGGGGTGAAGCTTTCTTT. Its translation is CASIRDRGEAFF.